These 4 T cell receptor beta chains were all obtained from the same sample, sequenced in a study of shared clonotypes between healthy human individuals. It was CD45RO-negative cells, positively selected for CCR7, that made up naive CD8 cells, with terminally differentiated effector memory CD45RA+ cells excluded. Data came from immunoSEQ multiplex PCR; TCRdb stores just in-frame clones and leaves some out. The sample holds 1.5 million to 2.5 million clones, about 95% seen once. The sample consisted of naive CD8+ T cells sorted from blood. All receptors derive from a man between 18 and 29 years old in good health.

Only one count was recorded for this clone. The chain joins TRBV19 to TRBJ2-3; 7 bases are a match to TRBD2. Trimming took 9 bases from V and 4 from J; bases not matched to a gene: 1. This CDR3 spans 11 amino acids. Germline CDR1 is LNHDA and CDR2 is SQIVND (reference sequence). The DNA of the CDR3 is TGTGCCAGCGGGGGGTCAGATACGCAGTATTTT. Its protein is CASGGSDTQYF.

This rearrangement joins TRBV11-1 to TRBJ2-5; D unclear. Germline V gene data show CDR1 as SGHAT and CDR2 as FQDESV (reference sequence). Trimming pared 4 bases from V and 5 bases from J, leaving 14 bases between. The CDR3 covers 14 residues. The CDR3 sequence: CASSYTVGVETQYF. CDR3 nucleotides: TGTGCCAGCAGCTACACCGTTGGAGTGGAGACCCAGTACTTC. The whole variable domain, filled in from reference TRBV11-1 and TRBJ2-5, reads EAEVAQSPRYKITEKSQAVAFWCDPISGHATLYWYRQILGQGPELLVQFQDESVVDDSQLPKDRFSAERLKGVDSTLKIQPAELGDSAMYLCASSYTVGVETQYFGPGTRLLVL.

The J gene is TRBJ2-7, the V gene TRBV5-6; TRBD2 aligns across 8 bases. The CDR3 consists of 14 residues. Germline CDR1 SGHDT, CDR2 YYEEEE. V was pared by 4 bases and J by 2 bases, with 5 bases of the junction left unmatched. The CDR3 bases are TGTGCCAGCAGCAATGGACTAGCAGCCTACGAGCAGTACTTC. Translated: CASSNGLAAYEQYF.

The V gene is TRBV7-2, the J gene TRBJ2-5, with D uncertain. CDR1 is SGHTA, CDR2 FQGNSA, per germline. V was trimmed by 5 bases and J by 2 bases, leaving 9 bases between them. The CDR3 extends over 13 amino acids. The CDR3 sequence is CASSPGVQETQYF. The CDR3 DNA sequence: TGTGCCAGCAGCCCAGGCGTTCAAGAGACCCAGTACTTC. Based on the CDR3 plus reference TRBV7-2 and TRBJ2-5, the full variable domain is GAGVSQSPSNKVTEKGKDVELRCDPISGHTALYWYRQSLGQGLEFLIYFQGNSAPDKSGLPSDRFSAERTGGSVSTLTIQRTQQEDSAVYLCASSPGVQETQYFGPGTRLLVL.